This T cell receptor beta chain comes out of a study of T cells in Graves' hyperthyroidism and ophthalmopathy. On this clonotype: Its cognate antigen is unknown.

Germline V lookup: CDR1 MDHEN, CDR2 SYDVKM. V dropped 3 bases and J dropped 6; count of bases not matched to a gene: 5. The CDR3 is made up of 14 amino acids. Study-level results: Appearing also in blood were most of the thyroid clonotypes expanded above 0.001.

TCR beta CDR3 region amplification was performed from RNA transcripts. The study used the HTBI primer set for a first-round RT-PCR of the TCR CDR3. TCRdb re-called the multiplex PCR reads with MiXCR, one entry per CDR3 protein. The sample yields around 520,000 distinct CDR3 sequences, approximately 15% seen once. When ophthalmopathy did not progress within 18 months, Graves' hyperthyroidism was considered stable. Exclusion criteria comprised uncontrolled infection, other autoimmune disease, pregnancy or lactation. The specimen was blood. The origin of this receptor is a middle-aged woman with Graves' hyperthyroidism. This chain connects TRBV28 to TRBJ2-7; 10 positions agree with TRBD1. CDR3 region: CASSLDRGASEQYF. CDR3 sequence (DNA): TGTGCCAGCAGTTTGGACAGGGGGGCCTCCGAGCAGTACTTC.